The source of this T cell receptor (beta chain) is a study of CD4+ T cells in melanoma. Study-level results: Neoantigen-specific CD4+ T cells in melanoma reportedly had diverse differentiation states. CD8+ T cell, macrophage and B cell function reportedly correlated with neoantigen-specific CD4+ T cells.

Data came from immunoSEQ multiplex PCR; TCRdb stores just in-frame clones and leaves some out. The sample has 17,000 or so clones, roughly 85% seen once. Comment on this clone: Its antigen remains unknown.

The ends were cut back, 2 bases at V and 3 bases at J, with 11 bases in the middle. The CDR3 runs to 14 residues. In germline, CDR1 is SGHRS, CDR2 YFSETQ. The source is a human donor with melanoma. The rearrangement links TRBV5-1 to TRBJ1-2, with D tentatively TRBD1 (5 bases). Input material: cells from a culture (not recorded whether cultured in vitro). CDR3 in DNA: TGCGCCAGCAGCTTTGAGGGGTCGGACTATGGCTACACCTTC. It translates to CASSFEGSDYGYTF.